The present entry profiles one TCR beta chain with its context. Per germline, CDR1 DFQATT and CDR2 SNEGSKA (reference sequence). After removal of 0 bases from V and 2 bases from J, the junction contained 11 bases not matched to a gene. This CDR3 spans 18 amino acids. The data stem from a study of regulatory T cells in long-lasting Graves disease. Arm-PCR of CDR3 regions with iRepertoire HTBI primers generated TCR beta libraries. TCRdb passed the multiplex PCR reads through MiXCR, listing each CDR3 protein once. Of hundreds of thousands of distinct CDR3 sequences listed, 13% are singletons. The time point is: newly diagnosed GD, antithyroid drugs for less than 3 months. With RNA extracted from PBMCs as input, the TCR library was made. Each of the patients was recruited from an endocrinology department situated in Xi'an, China. The data also belong to a second study, concerning T cells in Graves' hyperthyroidism and ophthalmopathy. That report notes: Patients were excluded because of uncontrolled infection, other autoimmune disease, pregnancy or lactation. The HTBI primer set was used in a first-round RT-PCR of the TCR CDR3.

This receptor was identified in a man younger than 40 with Graves disease. This material consisted of peripheral blood mononuclear cells (PBMCs), taken at new diagnosis, from a patient treated with antithyroid drugs. The V call is TRBV20-1, the J call TRBJ2-5; TRBD2 matches at 11 bases. The CDR3 nucleotides read TGCAGTGCTAGAGATCAGGGTTCGGCTAGCGGGAGGCAAGAGACCCAGTACTTC. Translation: CSARDQGSASGRQETQYF.